The source of this TCR beta chain is a study of cytotoxic CD8 clonotypes in ibrutinib-treated CLL. About the study: Following treatment for a median around 11 months, range 6 to 36, response samples were then taken. Productive templates per sample averaged 255,043; productive rearrangements, just under 95,000.

The sequencing depth, 1 in 200,000 to 1 in 1 million T cells, was the target. The data were produced by immunoSEQ multiplex PCR, yet TCRdb's version contains in-frame clones alone and is incomplete. The sample lists fewer than 300,000 clones, roughly three quarters seen once, with around 5.1% in the top ten. V gave up 5 bases and J gave up 2 bases, with 10 bases separating them. Germline V lookup: CDR1 SGHRS, CDR2 YFSETQ. This CDR3 spans 13 amino acids. The rearrangement uses TRBV5-1 and TRBJ1-2; possibly TRBD1 for D (6 bases). The receptor comes from a human donor with chronic lymphocytic leukemia. The source was PBMCs, collected at disease progression, from a patient treated with ibrutinib. DNA of the CDR3: TGCGCCAGCAGTACTGGACAGAACTATGGCTACACCTTC. Translation gives CASSTGQNYGYTF.